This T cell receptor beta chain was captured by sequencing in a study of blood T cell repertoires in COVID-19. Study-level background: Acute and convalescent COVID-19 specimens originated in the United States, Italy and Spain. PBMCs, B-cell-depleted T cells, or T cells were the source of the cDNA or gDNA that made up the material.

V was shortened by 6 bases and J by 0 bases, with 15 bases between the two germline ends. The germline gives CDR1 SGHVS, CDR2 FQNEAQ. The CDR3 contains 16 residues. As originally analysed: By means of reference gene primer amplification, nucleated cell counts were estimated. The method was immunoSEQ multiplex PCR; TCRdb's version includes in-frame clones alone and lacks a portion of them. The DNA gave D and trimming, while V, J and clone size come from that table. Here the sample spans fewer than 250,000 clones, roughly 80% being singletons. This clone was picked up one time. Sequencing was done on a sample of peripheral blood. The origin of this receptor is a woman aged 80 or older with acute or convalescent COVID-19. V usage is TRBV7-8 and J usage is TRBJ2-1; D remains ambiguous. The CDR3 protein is CASRREKYSSYNEQFF. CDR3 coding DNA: TGTGCCAGCAGGCGTGAAAAGTACAGCTCCTACAATGAGCAGTTCTTC. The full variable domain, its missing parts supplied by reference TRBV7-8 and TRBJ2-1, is GAGVSQSPRYKVAKRGQDVALRCDPISGHVSLFWYQQALGQGPEFLTYFQNEAQLDKSGLPSDRFFAERPEGSVSTLKIQRTQQEDSAVYLCASRREKYSSYNEQFFGPGTRLTVL.